Listed below are T cell receptor beta chains from one sample, sequenced in a study of CD8 T cells in ankylosing spondylitis. TCRdb reprocessed the 5' RACE reads via MiXCR and lists one record per CDR3 protein. The table includes 300,000 to 350,000 distinct CDR3 sequences, roughly 14% detected once. The sample was blood, either unsorted or a sorted T cell fraction (not recorded which). These TCRs come from a male donor with ankylosing spondylitis or in good health (not recorded which). Both conserved end residues are part of each CDR3. A D gene is named only where the DNA matches it firmly. Not every row has a clone size; where given, it reads once, few, many or a size class.

CDR3nt | CDR3aa | abundance | v_gene | d_gene | j_gene
TGTGCCAGCAGTGCGACAGGAGCAATCGGCGGCTACACCTTC | CASSATGAIGGYTF | few | TRBV2 | - | TRBJ1-2
TGCAGTGCGTCTCCGGGACTAGCCTACGAGCAGTACTTC | CSASPGLAYEQYF | few | TRBV20-1 | TRBD2 | TRBJ2-7
TGTGCCAGCAGCAGTAGGGGGGAGACCCAGTACTTC | CASSSRGETQYF | - | TRBV12-3/TRBV12-4 | - | TRBJ2-5
TGTGCCAGCAGCTTGGCGGGTCAGCCTCTCAACACTGAAGCTTTCTTT | CASSLAGQPLNTEAFF | - | TRBV5-6 | - | TRBJ1-1
TGTGCCAGCTCACCCGACTCTCACTACGAGCAGTACTTC | CASSPDSHYEQYF | - | TRBV18 | - | TRBJ2-7
TGCGCCAGCAGCCGCGACAGGGTTGGTTCACCCCTCCACTTT | CASSRDRVGSPLHF | many | TRBV5-1 | TRBD1 | TRBJ1-6
TGCAGTGCTAGTGGTGGCCCCTCCTACAATGAGCAGTTCTTC | CSASGGPSYNEQFF | many | TRBV20-1 | - | TRBJ2-1
TGTGCCAGCAGTCTTAACTACGAGCAGTACTTC | CASSLNYEQYF | many | TRBV12-3/TRBV12-4 | - | TRBJ2-7
TGTGCCAGCAGCTTAGACTTTGGGTCGTTAGGAGAAAAACTGTTTTTT | CASSLDFGSLGEKLFF | - | TRBV7-9 | - | TRBJ1-4
TGTGCCAGTAGCCCCCCCGGGGGGCCGGGAAACATTCAGTACTTC | CASSPPGGPGNIQYF | few | TRBV19 | - | TRBJ2-4
TGCGCCAGCAGCCACGGGACTAGCGGCACCGGGGAGCTGTTTTTT | CASSHGTSGTGELFF | few | TRBV5-1 | TRBD2 | TRBJ2-2